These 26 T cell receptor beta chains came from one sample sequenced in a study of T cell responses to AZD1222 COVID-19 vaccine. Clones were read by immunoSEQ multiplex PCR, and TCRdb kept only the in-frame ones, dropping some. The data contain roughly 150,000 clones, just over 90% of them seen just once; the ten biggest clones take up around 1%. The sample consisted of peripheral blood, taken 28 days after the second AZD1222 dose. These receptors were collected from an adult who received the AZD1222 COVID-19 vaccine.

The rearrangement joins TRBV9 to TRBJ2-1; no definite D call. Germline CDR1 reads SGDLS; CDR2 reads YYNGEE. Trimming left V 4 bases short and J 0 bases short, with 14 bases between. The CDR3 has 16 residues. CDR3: CASSTRSTYSYNEQFF. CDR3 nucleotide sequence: TGTGCCAGCAGCACCCGTTCGACTTACTCCTACAATGAGCAGTTCTTC.

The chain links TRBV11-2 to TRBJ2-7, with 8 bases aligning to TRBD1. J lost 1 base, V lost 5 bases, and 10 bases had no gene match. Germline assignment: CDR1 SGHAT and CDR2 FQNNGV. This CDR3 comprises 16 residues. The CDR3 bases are TGTGCCAGCAGCCCCTTAGGACAGGGAACTTCCTACGAGCAGTACTTC. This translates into CASSPLGQGTSYEQYF.

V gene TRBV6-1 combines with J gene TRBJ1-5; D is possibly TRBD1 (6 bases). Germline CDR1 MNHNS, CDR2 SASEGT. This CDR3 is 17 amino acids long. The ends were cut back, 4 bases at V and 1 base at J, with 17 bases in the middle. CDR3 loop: CASSARDTRRSNQPQHF. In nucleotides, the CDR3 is TGTGCCAGCAGTGCCAGGGACACCCGAAGAAGCAATCAGCCCCAGCATTTT.

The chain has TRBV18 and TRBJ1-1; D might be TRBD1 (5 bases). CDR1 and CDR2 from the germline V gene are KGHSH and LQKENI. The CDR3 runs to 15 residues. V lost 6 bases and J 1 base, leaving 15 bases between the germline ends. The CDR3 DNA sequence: TGTGCCAGCTCGCCCCAGGGCCCCTCGAACACTGAAGCTTTCTTT. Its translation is CASSPQGPSNTEAFF.

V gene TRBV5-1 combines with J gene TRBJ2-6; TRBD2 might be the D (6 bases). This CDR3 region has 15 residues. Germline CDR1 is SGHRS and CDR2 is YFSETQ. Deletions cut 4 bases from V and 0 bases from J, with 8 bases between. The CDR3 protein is CASSQEGSGANVLTF. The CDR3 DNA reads TGCGCCAGCAGCCAGGAGGGCTCTGGGGCCAACGTCCTGACTTTC.

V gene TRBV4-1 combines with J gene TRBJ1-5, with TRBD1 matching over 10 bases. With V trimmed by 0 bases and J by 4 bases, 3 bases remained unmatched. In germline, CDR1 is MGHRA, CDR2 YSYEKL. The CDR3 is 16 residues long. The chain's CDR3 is CASSQDDRGLNQPQHF. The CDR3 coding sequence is TGCGCCAGCAGCCAAGATGACAGGGGGCTGAATCAGCCCCAGCATTTT.

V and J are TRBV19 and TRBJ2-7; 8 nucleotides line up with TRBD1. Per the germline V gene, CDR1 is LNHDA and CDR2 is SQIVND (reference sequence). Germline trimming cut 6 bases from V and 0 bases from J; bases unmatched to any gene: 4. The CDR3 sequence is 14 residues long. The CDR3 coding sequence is TGTGCCAGTAGCCGACAGGGGTCCTCCTACGAGCAGTACTTC. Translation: CASSRQGSSYEQYF.

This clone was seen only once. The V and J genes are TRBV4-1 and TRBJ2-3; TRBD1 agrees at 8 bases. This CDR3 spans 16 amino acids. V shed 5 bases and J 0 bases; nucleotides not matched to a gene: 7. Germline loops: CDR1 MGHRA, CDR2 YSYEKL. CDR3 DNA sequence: TGCGCCAGCAGCGAGACAGGGGCTCCTAGCACAGATACGCAGTATTTT. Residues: CASSETGAPSTDTQYF.

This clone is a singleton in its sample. The CDR3 DNA follows: TGTGCCTGGAGAACGGTTAGCACAGATACGCAGTATTTT. Protein product: CAWRTVSTDTQYF. The chain has TRBV30 and TRBJ2-3; D remains unclear. The CDR3 extends over 13 amino acids. The germline V and J ends were trimmed by 3 bases and 0 bases, with 7 bases remaining between them. CDR1 and CDR2 from the germline V gene are GTSNPN and SVGIG (reference sequence).

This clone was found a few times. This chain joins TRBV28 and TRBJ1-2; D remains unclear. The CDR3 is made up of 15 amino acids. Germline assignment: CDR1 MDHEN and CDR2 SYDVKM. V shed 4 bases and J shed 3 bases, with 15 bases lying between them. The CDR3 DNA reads TGTGCCAGCAGTTCCCCGGACTTGAGGGACTATGGCTACACCTTC. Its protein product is CASSSPDLRDYGYTF.

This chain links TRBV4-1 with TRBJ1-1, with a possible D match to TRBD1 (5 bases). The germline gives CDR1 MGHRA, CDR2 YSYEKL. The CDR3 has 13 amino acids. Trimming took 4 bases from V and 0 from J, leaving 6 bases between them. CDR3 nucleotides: TGCGCCAGCAGCCCCAGGGTGAACACTGAAGCTTTCTTT. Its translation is CASSPRVNTEAFF.

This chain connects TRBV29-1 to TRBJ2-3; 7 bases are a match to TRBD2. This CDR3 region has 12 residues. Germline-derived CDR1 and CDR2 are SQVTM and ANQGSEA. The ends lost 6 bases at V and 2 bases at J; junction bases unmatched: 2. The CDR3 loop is CSVGTTTDTQYF. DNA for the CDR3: TGCAGCGTCGGGACTACCACAGATACGCAGTATTTT.

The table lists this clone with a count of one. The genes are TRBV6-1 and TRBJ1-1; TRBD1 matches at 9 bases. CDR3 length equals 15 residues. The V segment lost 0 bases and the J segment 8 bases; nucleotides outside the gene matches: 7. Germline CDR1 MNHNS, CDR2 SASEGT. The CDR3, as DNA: TGTGCCAGCAGTGAAGCTGAGACAGGGGGATCAGAAGCTTTCTTT. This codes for CASSEAETGGSEAFF.

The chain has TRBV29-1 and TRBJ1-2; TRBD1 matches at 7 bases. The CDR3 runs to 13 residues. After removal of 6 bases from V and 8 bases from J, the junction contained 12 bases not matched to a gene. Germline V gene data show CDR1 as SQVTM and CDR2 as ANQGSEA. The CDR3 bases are TGCAGCGTCCTAGGGGGCGCAAAGTCGGGCTACACCTTC. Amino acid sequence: CSVLGGAKSGYTF.

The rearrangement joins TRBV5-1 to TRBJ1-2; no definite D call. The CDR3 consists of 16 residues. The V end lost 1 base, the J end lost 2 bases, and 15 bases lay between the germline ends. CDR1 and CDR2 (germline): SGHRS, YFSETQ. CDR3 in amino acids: CASSLTGKAINYGYTF. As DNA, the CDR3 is TGCGCCAGCAGCTTGACCGGGAAGGCAATAAACTATGGCTACACCTTC.

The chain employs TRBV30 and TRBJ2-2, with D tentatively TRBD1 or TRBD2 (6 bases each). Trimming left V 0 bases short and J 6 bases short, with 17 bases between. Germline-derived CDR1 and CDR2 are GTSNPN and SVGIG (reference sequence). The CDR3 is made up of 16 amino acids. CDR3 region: CAWSVWLAGEAGELFF. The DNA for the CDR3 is TGTGCCTGGAGTGTATGGCTCGCAGGGGAGGCCGGGGAGCTGTTTTTT.

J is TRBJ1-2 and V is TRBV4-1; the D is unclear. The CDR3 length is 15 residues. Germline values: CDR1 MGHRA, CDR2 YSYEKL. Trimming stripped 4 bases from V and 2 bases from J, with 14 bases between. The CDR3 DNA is TGCGCCAGCAGCCCGGCGGATTCCCTAAACTATGGCTACACCTTC. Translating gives CASSPADSLNYGYTF.

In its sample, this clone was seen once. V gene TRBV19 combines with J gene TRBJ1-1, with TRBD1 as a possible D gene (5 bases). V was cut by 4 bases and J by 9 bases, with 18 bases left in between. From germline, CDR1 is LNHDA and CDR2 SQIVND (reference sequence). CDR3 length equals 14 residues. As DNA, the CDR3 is TGTGCCAGTAGTACCCAGTTCGTGGGGGGACAAGCTTTCTTT. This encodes CASSTQFVGGQAFF.

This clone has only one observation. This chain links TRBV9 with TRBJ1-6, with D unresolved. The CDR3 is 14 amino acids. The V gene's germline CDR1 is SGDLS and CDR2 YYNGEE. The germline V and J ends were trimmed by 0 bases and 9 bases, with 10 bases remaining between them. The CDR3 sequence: CASSVGGLGSPLHF. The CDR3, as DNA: TGTGCCAGCAGCGTAGGAGGGTTGGGTTCACCCCTCCACTTT.

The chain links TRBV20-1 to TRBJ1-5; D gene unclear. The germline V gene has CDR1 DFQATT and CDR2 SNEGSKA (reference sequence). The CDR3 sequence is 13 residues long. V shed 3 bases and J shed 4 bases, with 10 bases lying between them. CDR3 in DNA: TGCAGTGCTAGTAAATCCCCGAATCAGCCCCAGCATTTT. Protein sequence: CSASKSPNQPQHF.

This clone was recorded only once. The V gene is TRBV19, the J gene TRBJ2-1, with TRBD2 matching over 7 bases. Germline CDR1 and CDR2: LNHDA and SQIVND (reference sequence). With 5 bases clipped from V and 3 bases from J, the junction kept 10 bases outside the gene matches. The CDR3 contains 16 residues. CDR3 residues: CASSDLGGDLYNEQFF. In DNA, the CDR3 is TGTGCCAGTAGTGACTTGGGGGGGGACCTCTACAATGAGCAGTTCTTC. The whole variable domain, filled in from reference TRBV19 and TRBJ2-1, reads DGGITQSPKYLFRKEGQNVTLSCEQNLNHDAMYWYRQDPGQGLRLIYYSQIVNDFQKGDIAEGYSVSREKKESFPLTVTSAQKNPTAFYLCASSDLGGDLYNEQFFGPGTRLTVL.

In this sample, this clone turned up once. The chain's CDR3 is CASSSFSGRSNTEAFF. CDR3 coding DNA: TGCGCCAGCAGCTCCTTCTCTGGACGGTCGAACACTGAAGCTTTCTTT. The chain links TRBV5-1 to TRBJ1-1; D not certain. Between the trimmed V and J ends, which lost 3 bases and 1 base, there was a span of 16 bases. From germline, CDR1 is SGHRS and CDR2 YFSETQ. The CDR3 has 16 residues.

For the CDR3, the DNA is TGTGCCAGCAGCCAAGGGTTCGCGGCCGCAGGGGGCGAGACTGGAAACACCATATATTTT. Protein sequence: CASSQGFAAAGGETGNTIYF. The chain combines TRBV4-2 with TRBJ1-3, with 8 bases aligning to TRBD1. The V gene's germline CDR1 is LGHNA and CDR2 YNFKEQ. This CDR3 contains 20 residues. Trimming cost V 1 base and J 2 bases; bases outside gene matches: 16.

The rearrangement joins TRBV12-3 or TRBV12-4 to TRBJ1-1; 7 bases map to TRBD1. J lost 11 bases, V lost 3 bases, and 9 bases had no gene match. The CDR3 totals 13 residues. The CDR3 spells CASSLEGTASAFF. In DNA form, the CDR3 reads TGTGCCAGCAGTTTGGAAGGGACAGCGAGTGCTTTCTTT.

CDR3 nucleotides: TGTGCCAGCAGCCGTACTGGGGAGCTGTTTTTT. It is translated as CASSRTGELFF. This chain connects TRBV3-1 (or the pseudogene TRBV3-2) to TRBJ2-2; no reliable D call. Germline-derived CDR1 and CDR2 are LGHDT and YNNKEL (reference sequence). The germline V and J ends were trimmed by 4 bases and 8 bases, with 5 bases remaining between them. The CDR3 covers 11 residues.

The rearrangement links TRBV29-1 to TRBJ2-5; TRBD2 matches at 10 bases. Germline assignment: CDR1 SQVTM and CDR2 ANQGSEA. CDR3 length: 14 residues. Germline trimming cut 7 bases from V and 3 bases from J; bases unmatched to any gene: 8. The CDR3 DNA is TGCAGCGCCCCGGGACTAGCGAACAAAGAGACCCAGTACTTC. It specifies CSAPGLANKETQYF.